The 24 T cell receptor beta chains reported below all come from one sample, sequenced in a study of technical replicates of blood from a few donors. The assay was immunoSEQ multiplex PCR, and TCRdb's table has in-frame clones only and misses some. The sample records around 76,000 clones, approximately 97% being singletons. The sequenced sample consisted of T cells isolated from PBMCs. These receptor sequences come from a human donor in good health.

This clone was found once. The rearrangement uses TRBV13 and TRBJ1-1; 9 bases are shared with TRBD1. The germline gives CDR1 PRHDT, CDR2 FYEKMQ (reference sequence). The CDR3 loop spans 16 amino acids. V was clipped by 1 base and J by 8 bases; unmatched bases: 11. The CDR3 DNA reads as TGTGCCAGCAGCTTAGTCGGGGGACAGGGAAATCTCGAAGCTTTCTTT. It translates to CASSLVGGQGNLEAFF.

In its sample, this clone was seen once. The V and J genes are TRBV27 and TRBJ1-1, with TRBD1 as a possible D gene (5 bases). V lost 0 bases and J lost 10, with 12 bases in between. The CDR3 contains 13 residues. CDR1 is MNHEY, CDR2 SMNVEV, per germline (reference sequence). CDR3 nucleotide sequence: TGTGCCAGCAGTTTATCGCATACGGGGGGAGCTTTCTTT. It codes for CASSLSHTGGAFF.

The chain has TRBV4-1 and TRBJ2-7, with 7 bases matching TRBD2. J was trimmed by 0 bases and V by 2 bases; bases with no gene match: 4. CDR3 size: 15 residues. CDR1 MGHRA and CDR2 YSYEKL come from the germline V gene. The CDR3 loop reads CASSQREGSSYEQYF. Here the CDR3 DNA reads TGCGCCAGCAGCCAAAGGGAGGGTAGCTCCTACGAGCAGTACTTC.

The chain couples TRBV6-6 to TRBJ1-5; D gene uncertain. CDR1 is MNHNY and CDR2 is SVGAGI in the germline V gene (reference sequence). The CDR3 spans 13 residues. Trimming cost V 6 bases and J 0 bases, with 6 bases left between them. This chain's CDR3 is CASRRASNQPQHF. The CDR3 DNA sequence: TGTGCCAGCAGGAGGGCTAGCAATCAGCCCCAGCATTTT.

The chain is built from TRBV11-2 and TRBJ2-1, with 10 positions matching TRBD2. The ends lost 6 bases at V and 7 bases at J; junction bases unmatched: 12. Germline V CDR1 and CDR2: SGHAT, FQNNGV. The CDR3 is 16 residues long. The CDR3 here is CASRSLAGEYRNEQFF. Here the CDR3 DNA reads TGTGCCAGCAGATCGCTAGCGGGAGAGTACAGGAATGAGCAGTTCTTC.

The chain has TRBV4-2 and TRBJ2-7, with 8 nucleotides matching TRBD1. The length of the CDR3 is 16 residues. CDR1 and CDR2 from the germline V gene are LGHNA and YNFKEQ. Trimming cost V 1 base and J 7 bases; bases outside gene matches: 12. The CDR3, as DNA: TGTGCCAGCAGCCAAGCGCTCGGGCAGGGGGCCCTAGAGCAGTACTTC. Its protein product is CASSQALGQGALEQYF.

J is TRBJ1-2 and V is TRBV14, with D tentatively TRBD1 (5 bases). CDR1 SGHDN and CDR2 FVKESK come from the germline V gene. The CDR3 has 14 amino acids. The V end was cut by 1 base, the J end by 5 bases, with 11 bases between. The CDR3 is CASSQAQGVYGYTF. The CDR3 nucleotides read TGTGCCAGCAGCCAAGCTCAGGGCGTTTATGGCTACACCTTC.

The chain couples TRBV4-1 to TRBJ1-4; weak D call: TRBD1 (5 bases). Trimming took 4 bases from V and 4 from J, leaving 16 bases between them. The CDR3 is made up of 16 amino acids. The germline gives CDR1 MGHRA, CDR2 YSYEKL. CDR3 sequence (DNA): TGCGCCAGCAGCCGGAATCCCGACAGACGTAATGAAAAACTGTTTTTT. Translated, it gives CASSRNPDRRNEKLFF.

The rearrangement links TRBV5-1 to TRBJ1-6; 8 bases fit TRBD1. Germline trimming cut 4 bases from V and 12 bases from J; bases unmatched to any gene: 9. The CDR3 consists of 14 residues. The germline gives CDR1 SGHRS, CDR2 YFSETQ. CDR3 coding DNA: TGCGCCAGCAGCCAAGGACAGGGTGGAGGACCCCTCCACTTT. Translating gives CASSQGQGGGPLHF.

V gene TRBV14 combines with J gene TRBJ1-1; 10 nucleotides align to TRBD1. The ends lost 0 bases at V and 6 bases at J; junction bases unmatched: 7. The CDR3 is 16 amino acids. Germline V gives CDR1 SGHDN, CDR2 FVKESK. For the CDR3, the DNA is TGTGCCAGCAGCCAAGATATGGGACAGGGGCTTTCTGAAGCTTTCTTT. It codes for CASSQDMGQGLSEAFF.

In its sample, this clone was seen once. The chain employs TRBV4-1 and TRBJ2-5; D is unresolved. CDR1 and CDR2 from the germline V gene are MGHRA and YSYEKL. The CDR3 is 14 residues long. Deletions cut 2 bases from V and 4 bases from J, with 11 bases between. The CDR3 sequence is CASSQFQVRETQYF. The CDR3 nucleotides are TGCGCCAGCAGCCAATTCCAGGTTCGAGAGACCCAGTACTTC.

This clone turned up a few times. The V call is TRBV29-1, the J call TRBJ2-7, with D possibly TRBD1 on 5 matching bases. Trimming removed 3 bases from V and 5 bases from J, with 11 bases in between. The CDR3 extends over 12 amino acids. Germline assignment: CDR1 SQVTM and CDR2 ANQGSEA. CDR3 protein: CSVDWQGNEQYF. As DNA, the CDR3 is TGCAGCGTTGATTGGCAGGGAAACGAGCAGTACTTC.

The chain uses TRBV4-1 and TRBJ2-5, with 7 bases matching TRBD2. Germline lookup yields CDR1 MGHRA and CDR2 YSYEKL. The CDR3 runs 15 residues. After removal of 4 bases from V and 2 bases from J, the junction contained 7 bases not matched to a gene. CDR3: CASSPLWGGQETQYF. Written as DNA, the CDR3 is TGCGCCAGCAGCCCACTGTGGGGGGGACAAGAGACCCAGTACTTC.

J is TRBJ2-1 and V is TRBV2, with 8 bases identical to TRBD1. Germline V gene lookup returns CDR1 SNHLY and CDR2 FYNNEI. The CDR3 is 16 residues long. J lost 3 bases, V lost 3 bases, and 7 bases had no gene match. CDR3 protein: CASSDPGQDYYNEQFF. DNA for the CDR3: TGTGCCAGCAGTGATCCGGGACAGGATTACTACAATGAGCAGTTCTTC. The full variable domain, in which reference TRBV2 and TRBJ2-1 provide the parts outside the CDR3, is EPEVTQTPSHQVTQMGQEVILRCVPISNHLYFYWYRQILGQKVEFLVSFYNNEISEKSEIFDDQFSVERPDGSNFTLKIRSTKLEDSAMYFCASSDPGQDYYNEQFFGPGTRLTVL.

The chain combines TRBV4-1 with TRBJ1-1; no clear D. Germline V gene sequence: CDR1 MGHRA, CDR2 YSYEKL. The CDR3 is made up of 14 amino acids. V lost 4 bases to trimming and J lost 0 bases, with 9 bases between them. CDR3 amino acids: CASSPTELNTEAFF. The CDR3 DNA sequence: TGCGCCAGCAGCCCTACAGAGTTGAACACTGAAGCTTTCTTT.

CDR3 amino acids: CASKQGEGAEAFF. The CDR3 DNA is TGTGCCAGTAAACAGGGGGAAGGGGCTGAAGCTTTCTTT. J is TRBJ1-1 and V is TRBV19; 8 bases align to TRBD1. With 7 bases clipped from V and 6 bases from J, the junction kept 7 bases outside the gene matches. From germline, CDR1 is LNHDA and CDR2 SQIVND (reference sequence). The CDR3 is 13 residues long.

The CDR3 DNA sequence: TGTGCCAGCAGCTCGGGACTGAGCTCCTACAATGAGCAGTTCTTC. Protein sequence: CASSSGLSSYNEQFF. This chain links TRBV13 with TRBJ2-1; a possible D gene is TRBD2 (6 bases). Germline V gene lookup returns CDR1 PRHDT and CDR2 FYEKMQ (reference sequence). The CDR3 is made up of 15 amino acids. Between the trimmed V and J ends, which lost 4 bases and 0 bases, there was a span of 10 bases. The full variable domain, with the rest looked up from reference TRBV13 and TRBJ2-1, is AAGVIQSPRHLIKEKRETATLKCYPIPRHDTVYWYQQGPGQDPQFLISFYEKMQSDKGSIPDRFSAQQFSDYHSELNMSSLELGDSALYFCASSSGLSSYNEQFFGPGTRLTVL.

This chain uses TRBV28 with TRBJ2-3; 13 bases agree with TRBD2. The CDR3 runs to 17 residues. The germline CDR1 and CDR2 sequences are MDHEN and SYDVKM. After removal of 4 bases from V and 4 bases from J, the junction contained 8 bases not matched to a gene. The DNA for the CDR3 is TGTGCCAGCAGTTGGGGTATGACTAGCGGGAGGTCAGATACGCAGTATTTT. Its protein is CASSWGMTSGRSDTQYF.

The chain employs TRBV7-9 and TRBJ1-5; D gene ambiguous. The CDR3 spans 12 residues. Germline CDR1 is SEHNR and CDR2 is FQNEAQ (reference sequence). Trimming removed 5 bases at V and 1 base at J, with 3 bases between. The CDR3 loop reads CASSLSNQPQHF. Written as DNA, the CDR3 is TGTGCCAGCAGCCTAAGCAATCAGCCCCAGCATTTT.

This rearrangement joins TRBV7-8 to TRBJ1-5; D gene ambiguous. This CDR3 is built from 13 residues. Looked up from germline, CDR1 is SGHVS and CDR2 is FQNEAQ. Trimming cost V 0 bases and J 4 bases, with 4 bases left between them. This CDR3 reads CASSLARNQPQHF. CDR3 DNA: TGTGCCAGCAGCTTAGCGCGAAATCAGCCCCAGCATTTT.

V usage is TRBV6-4 and J usage is TRBJ2-3; 13 bases map to TRBD2. In germline, CDR1 is MRHNA, CDR2 SNTAGT. The junction had 9 bases not matched to a gene; V was cut back by 6 bases and J by 3 bases. The CDR3 has 17 amino acids. CDR3 sequence: CASSPGLAGIRTDTQYF. The CDR3 DNA reads TGTGCCAGCAGCCCGGGACTAGCGGGAATTAGAACAGATACGCAGTATTTT.

CDR3 nucleotides: TGTGCCAGCAGCTTTGACAGGTTTTATAATTCACCCCTCCACTTT. Translated, it gives CASSFDRFYNSPLHF. V is TRBV7-6 and J is TRBJ1-6; D is perhaps TRBD1 (6 bases). The CDR3 extends over 15 amino acids. The germline V and J ends were trimmed by 3 bases and 4 bases, with 10 bases remaining between them. CDR1 is SGHVS and CDR2 is FNYEAQ in the germline V gene.

This chain uses TRBV19 with TRBJ2-7; 9 bases are a match to TRBD1. Germline V gene lookup returns CDR1 LNHDA and CDR2 SQIVND (reference sequence). The length of the CDR3 is 15 residues. The V segment lost 2 bases and the J segment 3 bases; nucleotides outside the gene matches: 5. CDR3 bases: TGTGCCAGTAGTATATCCGGACAGGGGATCTACGAGCAGTACTTC. Translated, it gives CASSISGQGIYEQYF.

The chain uses TRBV6-5 and TRBJ2-3; 10 bases map to TRBD2. The V gene end was trimmed by 0 bases and the J gene end by 3 bases; junction bases not matched to a gene: 3. Germline V gene sequence: CDR1 MNHEY, CDR2 SVGAGI. The CDR3 loop spans 16 amino acids. CDR3 sequence reads: CASSYSAGGLTDTQYF. CDR3 nucleotide sequence: TGTGCCAGCAGTTACTCAGCGGGGGGGCTTACAGATACGCAGTATTTT.